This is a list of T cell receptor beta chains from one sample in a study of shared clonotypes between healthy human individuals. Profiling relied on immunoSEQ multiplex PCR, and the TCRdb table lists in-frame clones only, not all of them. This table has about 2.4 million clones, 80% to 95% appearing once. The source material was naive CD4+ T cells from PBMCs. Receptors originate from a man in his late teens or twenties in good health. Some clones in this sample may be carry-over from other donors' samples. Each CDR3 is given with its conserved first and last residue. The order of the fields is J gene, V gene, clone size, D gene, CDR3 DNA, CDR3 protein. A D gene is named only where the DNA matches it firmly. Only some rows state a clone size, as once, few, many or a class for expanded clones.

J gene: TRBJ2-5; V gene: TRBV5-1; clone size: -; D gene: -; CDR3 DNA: TGCGCCAGCAGCTTAGGATCCACCGGGAAAGAGACCCAGTACTTC; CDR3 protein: CASSLGSTGKETQYF
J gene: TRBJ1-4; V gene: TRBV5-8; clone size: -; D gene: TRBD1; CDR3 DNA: TGTGCCAGCAGGAGCGGGACAGCCCGCGCGGCCGGAAAACTGTTTTTT; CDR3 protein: CASRSGTARAAGKLFF
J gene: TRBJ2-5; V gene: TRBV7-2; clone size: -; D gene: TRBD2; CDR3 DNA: TGTGCCAGCAGCTTAGCCGGGACTAAAGAGACCCAGTACTTC; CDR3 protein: CASSLAGTKETQYF
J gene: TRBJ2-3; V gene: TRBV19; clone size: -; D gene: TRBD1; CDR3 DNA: TGTGCCAGTAGGGGGAGTCCGGGACAGACTAGCACAGATACGCAGTATTTT; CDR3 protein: CASRGSPGQTSTDTQYF
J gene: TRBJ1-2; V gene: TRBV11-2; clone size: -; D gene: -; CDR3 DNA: TGTGCCAGCAGCTCACCGCCCTTGTGGTCGAACTATGGCTACACCTTC; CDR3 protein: CASSSPPLWSNYGYTF
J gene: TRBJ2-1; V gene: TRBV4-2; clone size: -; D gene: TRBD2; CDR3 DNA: TGTGCCAGCAGCCACCCCTCGGCGGGAGTCGGCTACAATGAGCAGTTCTTC; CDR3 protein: CASSHPSAGVGYNEQFF
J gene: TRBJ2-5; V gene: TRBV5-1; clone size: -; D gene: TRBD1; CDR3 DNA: TGCGCCAGCAGCTCGGGACAGACCCAAGAGACCCAGTACTTC; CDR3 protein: CASSSGQTQETQYF
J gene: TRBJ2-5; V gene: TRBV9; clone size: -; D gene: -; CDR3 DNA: TGTGCCAGCAGCGTAGGACAGCAGACGGAGACCCAGTACTTC; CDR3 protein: CASSVGQQTETQYF
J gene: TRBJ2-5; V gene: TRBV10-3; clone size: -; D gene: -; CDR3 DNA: TGTGCCATCAGGGATAGCGGCCAGGAGACCCAGTACTTC; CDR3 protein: CAIRDSGQETQYF
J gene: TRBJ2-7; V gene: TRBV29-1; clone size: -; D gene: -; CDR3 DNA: TGCAGACTTCATAGGACAGCTAGCTCCTACGAGCAGTACTTC; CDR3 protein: CRLHRTASSYEQYF
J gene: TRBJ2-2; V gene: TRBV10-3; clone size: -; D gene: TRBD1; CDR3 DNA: TGTGCCATCAGTGGGGACAGGGGGCGTACCGGGGAGCTGTTTTTT; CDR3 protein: CAISGDRGRTGELFF
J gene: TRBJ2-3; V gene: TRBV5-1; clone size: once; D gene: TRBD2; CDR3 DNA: TGCGCCAGCAGCCTGGGACTAGCGGTTGGGTCAGATACGCAGTATTTT; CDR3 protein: CASSLGLAVGSDTQYF
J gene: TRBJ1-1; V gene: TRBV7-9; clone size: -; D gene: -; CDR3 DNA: TGTGCCAGCAGCTCCCCGCCCCGATCCCTTGCGTCGGCGAACACTGAAGCTTTCTTT; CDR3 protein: CASSSPPRSLASANTEAFF
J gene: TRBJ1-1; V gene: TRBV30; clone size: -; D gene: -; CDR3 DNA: TGTGCCTGGAGTAGGGCGCTGAACACTGAAGCTTTCTTT; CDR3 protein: CAWSRALNTEAFF
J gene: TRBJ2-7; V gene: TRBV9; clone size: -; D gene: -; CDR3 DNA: TGTGCCAGCAGCCCGGGTCAAACCTACGAGCAGTACTTC; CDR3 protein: CASSPGQTYEQYF
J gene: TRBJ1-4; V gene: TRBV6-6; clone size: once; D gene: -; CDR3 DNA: TGTGCCAGCAGTCACTCGGACAGAACTAATGAAAAACTGTTTTTT; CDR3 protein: CASSHSDRTNEKLFF
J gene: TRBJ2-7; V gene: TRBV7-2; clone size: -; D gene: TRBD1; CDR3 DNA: TGTGCCAGCACCCGGGACAGTTACTCCTACGAGCAGTACTTC; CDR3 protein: CASTRDSYSYEQYF
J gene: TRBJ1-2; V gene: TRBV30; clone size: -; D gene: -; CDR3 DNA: TGTGCCTGGAGTACCTCTTGGGGGAAGATGGGCTACACCTTC; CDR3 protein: CAWSTSWGKMGYTF
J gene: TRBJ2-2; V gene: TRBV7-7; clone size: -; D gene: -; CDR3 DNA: TGTGCCAGCAGCCCCGGGGGCTCGGGGGCCACCGGGGAGCTGTTTTTT; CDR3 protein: CASSPGGSGATGELFF
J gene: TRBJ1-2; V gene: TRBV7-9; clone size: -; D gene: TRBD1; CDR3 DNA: TGTGCCAGCAGCCGACAGGGGCCAAGGGGGAACTATGGCTACACCTTC; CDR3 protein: CASSRQGPRGNYGYTF
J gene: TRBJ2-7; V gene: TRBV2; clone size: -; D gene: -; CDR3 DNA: TGTGCCAGCAGTGCCACTAGATACGAGCAGTACTTC; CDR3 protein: CASSATRYEQYF
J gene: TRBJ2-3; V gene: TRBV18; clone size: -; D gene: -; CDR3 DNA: TGTGCCAGCTCATGGTCTCAGGGAGACGATACGCAGTATTTT; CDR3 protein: CASSWSQGDDTQYF
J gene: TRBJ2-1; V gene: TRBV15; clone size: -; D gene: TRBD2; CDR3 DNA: TGTGCCACCAGCGCCCGTGTGTCGTCCGGGAGGGGTGGGGACAATGAGCAGTTCTTC; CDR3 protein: CATSARVSSGRGGDNEQFF
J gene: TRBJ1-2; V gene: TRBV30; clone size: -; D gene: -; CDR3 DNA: TGTGCCGGGCCCGGACTAGCCAACTATGGCTACACCTTC; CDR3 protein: CAGPGLANYGYTF
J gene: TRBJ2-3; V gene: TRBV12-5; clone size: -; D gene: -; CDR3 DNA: TGTGCTAGTGGTTTGTGGGGGGCGGATACGCAGTATTTT; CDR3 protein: CASGLWGADTQYF
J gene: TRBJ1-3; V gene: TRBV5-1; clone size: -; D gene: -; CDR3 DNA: TGCGCCAGCAGCTTGGAGGGCAGGGCCTCTGGAAACACCATATATTTT; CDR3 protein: CASSLEGRASGNTIYF
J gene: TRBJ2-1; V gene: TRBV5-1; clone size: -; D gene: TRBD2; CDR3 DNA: TGCGCCAGCAGCTTATTAGCGGGAGTAAGCTCCTACAATGAGCAGTTCTTC; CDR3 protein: CASSLLAGVSSYNEQFF
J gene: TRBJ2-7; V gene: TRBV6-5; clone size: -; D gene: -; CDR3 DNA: TGTGCCAGCAGTTACCCAAGGGGGAACGGGTACGAGCAGTACTTC; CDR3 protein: CASSYPRGNGYEQYF
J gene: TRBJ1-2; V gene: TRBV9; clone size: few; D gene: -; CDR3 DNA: TGTGCCAGCAGCGTAGATCATTCTAACTATGGCTACACCTTC; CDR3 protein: CASSVDHSNYGYTF
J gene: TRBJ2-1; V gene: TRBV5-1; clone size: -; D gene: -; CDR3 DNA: TGCGCCAGCAGCTTGGGGGGGCCCCCCTCCTACAATGAGCAGTTCTTC; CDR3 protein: CASSLGGPPSYNEQFF
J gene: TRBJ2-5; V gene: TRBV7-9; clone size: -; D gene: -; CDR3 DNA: TGTGCCAGCAGCTTTACGACGGTGGGAGAGACCCAGTACTTC; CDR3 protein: CASSFTTVGETQYF
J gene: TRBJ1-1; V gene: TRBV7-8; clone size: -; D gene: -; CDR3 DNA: TGTGCCAGCAGCTTAATTGGAGAATATAACCCCGAGCGCACTGAAGCTTTCTTT; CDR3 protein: CASSLIGEYNPERTEAFF
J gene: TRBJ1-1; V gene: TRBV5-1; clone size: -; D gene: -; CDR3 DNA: TGCGCCAGCAGCAGGATTCCGGGGGGCGAGTTCGAAGCTTTCTTT; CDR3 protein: CASSRIPGGEFEAFF
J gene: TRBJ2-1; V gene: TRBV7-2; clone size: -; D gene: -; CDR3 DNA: TGTGCCAGCAGTCATTCGCCGCGACTAGAGGGTGAGCAGTTCTTC; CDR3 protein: CASSHSPRLEGEQFF
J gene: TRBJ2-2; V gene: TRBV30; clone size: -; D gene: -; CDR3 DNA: TGTGCCTGGTCGCTGGGGTTTAGCGCCGGGGAGCTGTTTTTT; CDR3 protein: CAWSLGFSAGELFF
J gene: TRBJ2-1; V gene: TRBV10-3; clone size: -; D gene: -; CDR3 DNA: TGTGCCATCAGTGAGTCATACAATGAGCAGTTCTTC; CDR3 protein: CAISESYNEQFF
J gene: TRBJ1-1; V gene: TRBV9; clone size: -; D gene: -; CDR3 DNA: TGTGCCAGCAGCCAACAACCCTTCGGCGGCGCTGAAGCTTTCTTT; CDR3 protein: CASSQQPFGGAEAFF
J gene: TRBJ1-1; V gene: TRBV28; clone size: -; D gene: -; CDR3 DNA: TGTGCCAGCGCTTCCCCTAAGCGGCCAGAAGCTTTCTTT; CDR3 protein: CASASPKRPEAFF
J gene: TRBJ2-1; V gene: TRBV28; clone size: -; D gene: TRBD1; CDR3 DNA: TGTGCCAGCAGAACGGGACAGGGAATCTACAATGAGCAGTTCTTC; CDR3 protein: CASRTGQGIYNEQFF
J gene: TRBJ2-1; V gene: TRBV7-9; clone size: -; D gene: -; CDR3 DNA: TGTGCCAGCAGCTTGGCAGCGTACAATGAGCAGTTCTTC; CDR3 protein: CASSLAAYNEQFF
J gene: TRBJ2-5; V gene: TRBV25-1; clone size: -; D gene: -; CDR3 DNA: TGTGCCAGCAGTGAATATGACAGGCCCCAAGAGACCCAGTACTTC; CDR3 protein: CASSEYDRPQETQYF
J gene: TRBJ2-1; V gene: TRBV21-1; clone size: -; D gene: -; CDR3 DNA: TGTGCCAGCAGCACCTTAGGGATGTTCTACAATGAGCAGTTCTTC; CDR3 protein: CASSTLGMFYNEQFF
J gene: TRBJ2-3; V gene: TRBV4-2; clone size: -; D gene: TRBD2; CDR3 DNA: TGTGCCAGCAGGCAAGCGGGAGGGCGCACAGATACGCAGTATTTT; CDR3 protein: CASRQAGGRTDTQYF
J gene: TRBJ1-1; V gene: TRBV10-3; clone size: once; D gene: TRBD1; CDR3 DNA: TGTGCCATCAGTGTCCAGGGGGGCACCCCTGAAGCTTTCTTT; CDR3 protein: CAISVQGGTPEAFF
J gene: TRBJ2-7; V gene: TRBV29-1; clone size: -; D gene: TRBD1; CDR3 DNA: TGCAGCGTACGCCAGGGACAGATATCCTACGAGCAGTACTTC; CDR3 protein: CSVRQGQISYEQYF
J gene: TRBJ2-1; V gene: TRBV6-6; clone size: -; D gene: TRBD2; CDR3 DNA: TGTGCCAGCAGCCCTAGCGGGCATGAGCAGTTCTTC; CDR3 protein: CASSPSGHEQFF
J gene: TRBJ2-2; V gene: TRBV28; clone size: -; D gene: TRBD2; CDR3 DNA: TGTGCCAGCAGTTTACCGCGGGAGGGCCTGTTGGGCACCGGGGAGCTGTTTTTT; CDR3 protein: CASSLPREGLLGTGELFF
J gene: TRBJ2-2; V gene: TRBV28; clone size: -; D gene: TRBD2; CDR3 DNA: TGTGCCAGCAGTTATGCACTAGCGGGAGAAAGGGCCGGGGAGCTGTTTTTT; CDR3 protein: CASSYALAGERAGELFF
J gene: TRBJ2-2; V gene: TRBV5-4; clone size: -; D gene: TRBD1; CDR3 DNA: TGTGCCAGCAGCTTGCCTCTGGGACAGGGGGCTGGCGGGGAGCTGTTTTTT; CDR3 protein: CASSLPLGQGAGGELFF
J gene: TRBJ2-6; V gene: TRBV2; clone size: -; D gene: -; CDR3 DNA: TGTGCCAGCAGGGTCGGTTGGCAGGGAAATCCAGCGGCAGGGGCCAACGTCCTGACTTTC; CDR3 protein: CASRVGWQGNPAAGANVLTF
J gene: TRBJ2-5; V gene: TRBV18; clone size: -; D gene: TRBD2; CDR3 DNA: TGTGCCAGCTCCCCTGGACTAGCGGGAGGGGGAGAGACCCAGTACTTC; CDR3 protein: CASSPGLAGGGETQYF
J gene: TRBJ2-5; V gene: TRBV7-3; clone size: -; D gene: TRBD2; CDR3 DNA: TGTGCCAGCAGCCCCAGCGGACTAGTATGGGAGACCCAGTACTTC; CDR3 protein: CASSPSGLVWETQYF
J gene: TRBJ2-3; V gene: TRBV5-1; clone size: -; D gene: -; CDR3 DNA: TGCGCCAGCAGCGAACAGGGCTCAGATACGCAGTATTTT; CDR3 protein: CASSEQGSDTQYF
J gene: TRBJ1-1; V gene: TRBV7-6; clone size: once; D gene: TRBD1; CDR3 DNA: TGTGCCAGCAGCGGCTACAGGGGAAACACTGAAGCTTTCTTT; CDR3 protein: CASSGYRGNTEAFF
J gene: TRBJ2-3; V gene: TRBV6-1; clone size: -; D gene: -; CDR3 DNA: TGTGCCAGCAGTGAAGAGGGGCTCCTTTCAGATACGCAGTATTTT; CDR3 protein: CASSEEGLLSDTQYF
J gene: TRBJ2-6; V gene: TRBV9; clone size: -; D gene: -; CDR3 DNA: TGTGCCAGCAGCCGGGCAGGGCCTGGGGCCAACGTCCTGACTTTC; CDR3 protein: CASSRAGPGANVLTF
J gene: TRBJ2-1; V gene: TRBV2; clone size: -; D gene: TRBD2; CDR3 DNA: TGTGCCAGCAGCATAACTAGCGGGAGGGGAAGCAATGAGCAGTTCTTC; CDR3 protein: CASSITSGRGSNEQFF
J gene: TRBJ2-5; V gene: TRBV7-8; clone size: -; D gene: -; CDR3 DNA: TGTGCCAGCAGACAGACAGAGGCGTGGGATAAGGAGACCCAGTACTTC; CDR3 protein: CASRQTEAWDKETQYF
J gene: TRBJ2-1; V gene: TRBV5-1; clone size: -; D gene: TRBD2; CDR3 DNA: TGCGCCAGCAGCTACAGAAACGCGGGACTAACCAATGAGCAGTTCTTC; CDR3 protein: CASSYRNAGLTNEQFF
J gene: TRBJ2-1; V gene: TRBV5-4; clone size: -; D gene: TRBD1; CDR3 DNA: TGTGCCAGCAGCCAACGGACAGGGACCAATGAGCAGTTCTTC; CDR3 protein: CASSQRTGTNEQFF